This passage covers 10 T cell receptor beta chains from one sample sequenced in a study of blood T cells in healthy people across ages. A J-beta primer mix and a sample-barcoded 5' primer were used in a second PCR of about 6 to 12 cycles. One entry per CDR3 protein, called by TCRdb with MiXCR from the 5' RACE reads. The repertoire consists of 1.5 million to 2 million distinct CDR3 sequences, with about 50% occurring once and the leading ten covering about 2.1%. The specimen sequenced was blood. These TCRs come from a woman aged 40 to 55 in good health.

The chain links TRBV20-1 to TRBJ2-4, with TRBD1 as a possible D gene (5 bases). The germline V gene has CDR1 DFQATT and CDR2 SNEGSKA (reference sequence). This CDR3 region has 13 residues. Between the trimmed V and J ends, which lost 8 bases and 4 bases, there was a span of 15 bases. CDR3 protein: CSPMGLGKNIQYF. DNA of the CDR3: TGCAGTCCTATGGGGCTGGGGAAAAACATTCAGTACTTC.

J is TRBJ2-4 and V is TRBV4-1; 11 nucleotides line up with TRBD2. Germline loops: CDR1 MGHRA, CDR2 YSYEKL. Trimming took 0 bases from V and 4 from J; bases not matched to a gene: 17. The CDR3 covers 21 residues. The CDR3 DNA is TGCGCCAGCAGCCAAGATTACGAAGAAGTGCTAGCGGGGGGTCCTAAAAACATTCAGTACTTC. The encoded protein is CASSQDYEEVLAGGPKNIQYF.

To note about this clonotype: The junction differs from germline at one of its ends, possibly a read error. The chain combines TRBV7-3 with TRBJ2-5; TRBD2 matches 10 bases. Germline V lookup: CDR1 SGHTA, CDR2 FQGTGA. CDR3 length: 15 amino acids. The chain's CDR3 is CAGSSLAGAQETQYF. The CDR3 nucleotides read TGTGCCGGCAGCTCCCTAGCGGGGGCCCAGGAGACCCAGTACTTC.

The genes are TRBV4-3 and TRBJ2-6; D remains unclear. The CDR3 spans 18 residues. Per germline, CDR1 LGHNA and CDR2 YSLEER. V shed 1 base and J shed 4 bases, with 17 bases lying between them. The CDR3, as DNA: TGCGCCAGCAGCCAAGGAACCTCGAACAGTGCAGGGGCCAACGTCCTGACTTTC. Its protein product is CASSQGTSNSAGANVLTF.

V gene TRBV7-2 combines with J gene TRBJ2-4; D is perhaps TRBD1 or TRBD2 (6 bases each). The germline V gene has CDR1 SGHTA and CDR2 FQGNSA. The CDR3 has 12 amino acids. Trimming stripped 4 bases from V and 13 bases from J, with 14 bases between. CDR3 coding DNA: TGTGCCAGCAGCTCTAGCCGGGGGCCGCAGTACTTC. Its protein is CASSSSRGPQYF.

V usage is TRBV6-6 and J usage is TRBJ2-5; 8 bases align to TRBD2. The length of the CDR3 is 17 residues. The V and J ends lost 6 bases and 9 bases, in that order; junction bases with no gene match: 21. Germline V gene lookup returns CDR1 MNHNY and CDR2 SVGAGI (reference sequence). As DNA, the CDR3 is TGTGCCAGCAGAGGGACTAGGGAGGGTGTCGGTCAGGAGGCCCAGTACTTC. This codes for CASRGTREGVGQEAQYF.

This clonotype was observed a handful of times. J is TRBJ2-5 and V is TRBV7-2; 12 bases agree with TRBD2. The CDR3 has 16 residues. J lost 5 bases, V lost 5 bases, and 9 bases had no gene match. CDR1 SGHTA and CDR2 FQGNSA come from the germline V gene. CDR3 bases: TGTGCCAGCAGCCCACGACTAGCGGGGGCCTTGGAGACCCAGTACTTC. This encodes CASSPRLAGALETQYF.

J is TRBJ2-7 and V is TRBV20-1, with a weak D call TRBD1 (6 bases). The CDR3 is 12 residues long. V shed 0 bases and J shed 9 bases, with 12 bases lying between them. CDR1 is DFQATT, CDR2 SNEGSKA, per germline (reference sequence). The CDR3 DNA reads as TGCAGTGCTAGAGATTTGGAACAGGGGCAGTACTTC. As protein: CSARDLEQGQYF.

This sequence joins TRBV28 and TRBJ1-2; D perhaps matches TRBD1 (5 bases). This CDR3 comprises 14 residues. V lost 7 bases to trimming and J lost 3 bases, with 15 bases between them. Germline lookup yields CDR1 MDHEN and CDR2 SYDVKM. The DNA for the CDR3 is TGTGCCAGCACCGCACCCGACAGCTACTATGGCTACACCTTC. Its protein product is CASTAPDSYYGYTF.

This clonotype was seen only a few times. J is TRBJ2-1 and V is TRBV7-2, with 8 bases that match TRBD2. Germline V gene data show CDR1 as SGHTA and CDR2 as FQGNSA. The CDR3 loop spans 15 amino acids. The V gene end was trimmed by 3 bases and the J gene end by 2 bases; junction bases not matched to a gene: 3. The CDR3 sequence is CASSFSGNTYNEQFF. The DNA of the CDR3 is TGTGCCAGCAGCTTTAGCGGGAATACCTACAATGAGCAGTTCTTC.